The 7 T cell receptor beta chains below all came from one sample that was sequenced in a study of T cell responses to AZD1222 COVID-19 vaccine. Clones were read by immunoSEQ multiplex PCR, and TCRdb kept only the in-frame ones, dropping some. This sample has approximately 160,000 clones, with 90% to 95% found just once. Sequencing used peripheral blood, obtained on day 0 of AZD1222 vaccination. The receptors originated from an adult in good health.

This sequence joins TRBV6-2 or TRBV6-3 and TRBJ1-2; a weak D match, TRBD1 (5 bases). Germline V gene data show CDR1 as MNHEY and CDR2 as SVGEGT. The CDR3 sequence is 13 residues long. Trimming shortened V by 7 bases and J by 1 base, and 10 bases separated the two germline ends. The CDR3 sequence is CASNPGLNYGYTF. The CDR3 DNA follows: TGTGCCAGCAACCCAGGGCTTAACTATGGCTACACCTTC.

The chain employs TRBV18 and TRBJ2-5; D is possibly TRBD1 or TRBD2 (5 bases each). V gave up 4 bases and J gave up 4 bases, with 10 bases separating them. Germline V gene lookup returns CDR1 KGHSH and CDR2 LQKENI. The CDR3 covers 13 residues. This CDR3 reads CASSRGSGETQYF. As DNA, the CDR3 is TGTGCCAGCTCACGGGGGTCGGGAGAGACCCAGTACTTC.

This sequence joins TRBV24-1 and TRBJ2-3; unclear D gene. Per germline, CDR1 KGHDR and CDR2 SFDVKD. The CDR3 loop spans 14 amino acids. Trimming removed 2 bases at V and 2 bases at J, with 7 bases between. This chain's CDR3 is CATSDYGSTDTQYF. For the CDR3, the DNA is TGTGCCACCAGTGATTATGGGTCCACAGATACGCAGTATTTT.

The rearrangement uses TRBV10-1 and TRBJ1-6; the D gene is possibly TRBD1 (5 bases). CDR3 length: 13 amino acids. CDR1 is WNHNN and CDR2 is SYGVQD in the germline V gene (reference sequence). V was pared by 8 bases and J by 4 bases, with 9 bases between. CDR3 nucleotide sequence: TGCGCCAGCTCCAGGGATTATAATTCACCCCTCCACTTT. Translating it yields CASSRDYNSPLHF.

This chain connects TRBV5-1 to TRBJ2-7; the match to TRBD2 covers 12 bases. The CDR3 spans 15 residues. Germline V gene data show CDR1 as SGHRS and CDR2 as YFSETQ. V was clipped by 4 bases and J by 7 bases; unmatched bases: 9. The CDR3 region has the DNA TGCGCCAGCAGCCCGACTAGCGGGGGCTTTCGGGAGCAGTACTTC. It codes for CASSPTSGGFREQYF.

The chain uses TRBV5-1 and TRBJ2-7, with TRBD1 matching over 7 bases. V trimming: 0 bases; J trimming: 2 bases; junction bases outside the gene matches: 2. The CDR3 spans 14 residues. Per the germline V gene, CDR1 is SGHRS and CDR2 is YFSETQ. This CDR3 is CASSLEGQTYEQYF. The CDR3 DNA is TGCGCCAGCAGCTTGGAGGGACAGACCTACGAGCAGTACTTC.

The chain employs TRBV28 and TRBJ2-1; perhaps TRBD2 as D (6 bases). The germline V gene encodes CDR1 MDHEN and CDR2 SYDVKM. V shed 4 bases and J shed 6 bases, with 7 bases lying between them. The CDR3 has 12 amino acids. CDR3 sequence (DNA): TGTGCCAGCAGTTCCGGGGGCAATGAGCAGTTCTTC. Protein product: CASSSGGNEQFF.